This T cell receptor (beta chain) comes out of a study of human T cells and chemical hapten exposure. Time point specified: patch test 1, 2 weeks after DPC sensitization. The treatment is: therapeutic diphenylcyclopropenone sensitization with weekly scalp DPC. The length of the CDR3 is 13 residues. The ends were cut back, 6 bases at V and 11 bases at J, with 20 bases in the middle. Germline CDR1 reads MNHNS; CDR2 reads SASEGT. TCRdb re-derived calls from the RACE reads in MiXCR, one entry per CDR3 protein. The data contain approximately 340,000 distinct CDR3 sequences, about 7% of them singletons. This clonotype originated in a woman between 18 and 29 years old with alopecia areata. Some clones in this sample may be carry-over from other donors' samples. The sequenced sample was whole blood, obtained in connection with sensitization to the hapten diphenylcyclopropenone (DPC). This sequence joins TRBV6-1 and TRBJ2-7; D unclear. The CDR3 DNA follows: TGTGCCAGCAGAAAAACTCCAAGCGTCTGGAAGTACTTC. It encodes CASRKTPSVWKYF.